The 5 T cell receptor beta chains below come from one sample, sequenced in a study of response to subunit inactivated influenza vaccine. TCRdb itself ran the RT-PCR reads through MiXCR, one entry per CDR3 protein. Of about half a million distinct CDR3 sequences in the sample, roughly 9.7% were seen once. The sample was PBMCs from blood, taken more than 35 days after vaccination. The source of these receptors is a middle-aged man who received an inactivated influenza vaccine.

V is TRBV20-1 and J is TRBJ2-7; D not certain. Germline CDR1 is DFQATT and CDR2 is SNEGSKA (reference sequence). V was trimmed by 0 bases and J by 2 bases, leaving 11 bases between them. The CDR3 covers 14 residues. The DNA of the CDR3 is TGCAGTGCTAGAGACCCGGACCGTACCTACGAGCAGTACTTC. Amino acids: CSARDPDRTYEQYF.

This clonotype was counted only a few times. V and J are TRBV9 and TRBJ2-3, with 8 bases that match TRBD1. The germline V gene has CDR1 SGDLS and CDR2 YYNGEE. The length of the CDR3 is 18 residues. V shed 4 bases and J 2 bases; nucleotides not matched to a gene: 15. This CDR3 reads CASSPRPRTGTNTDTQYF. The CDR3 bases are TGTGCCAGCAGCCCCAGACCCCGGACAGGGACCAACACAGATACGCAGTATTTT.

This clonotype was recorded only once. The chain's CDR3 is CASQGAGCGYTF. In DNA, the CDR3 is TGTGCCAGCCAGGGGGCAGGATGTGGCTACACCTTC. The chain links TRBV12-3 or TRBV12-4 to TRBJ1-2; 8 bases agree with TRBD1. The CDR3 is made up of 12 amino acids. V lost 8 bases and J lost 7; bases outside the gene matches: 6.

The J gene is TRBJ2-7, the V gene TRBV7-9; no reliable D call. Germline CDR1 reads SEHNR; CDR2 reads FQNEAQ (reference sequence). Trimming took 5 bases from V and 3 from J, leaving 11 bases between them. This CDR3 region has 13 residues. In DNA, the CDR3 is TGTGCCAGCAGCCCCGCCCCGGTCTACGAGCAGTACTTC. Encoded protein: CASSPAPVYEQYF.

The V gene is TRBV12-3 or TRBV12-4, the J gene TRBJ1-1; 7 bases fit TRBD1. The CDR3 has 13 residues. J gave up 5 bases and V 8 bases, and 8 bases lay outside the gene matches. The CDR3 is CASGTRTGTEAFF. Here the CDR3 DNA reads TGTGCCAGCGGTACGAGGACAGGAACTGAAGCTTTCTTT.